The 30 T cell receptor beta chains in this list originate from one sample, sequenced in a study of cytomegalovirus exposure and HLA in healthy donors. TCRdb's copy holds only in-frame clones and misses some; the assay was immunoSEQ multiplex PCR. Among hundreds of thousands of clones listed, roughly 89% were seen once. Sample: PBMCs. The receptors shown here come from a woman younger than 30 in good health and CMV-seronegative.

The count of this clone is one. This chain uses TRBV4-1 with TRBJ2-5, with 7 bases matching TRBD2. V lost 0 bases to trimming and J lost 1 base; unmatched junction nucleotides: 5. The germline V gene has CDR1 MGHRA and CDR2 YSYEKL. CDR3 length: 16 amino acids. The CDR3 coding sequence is TGCGCCAGCAGCCAAGATTTGGTAGCGGGCCAAGAGACCCAGTACTTC. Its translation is CASSQDLVAGQETQYF.

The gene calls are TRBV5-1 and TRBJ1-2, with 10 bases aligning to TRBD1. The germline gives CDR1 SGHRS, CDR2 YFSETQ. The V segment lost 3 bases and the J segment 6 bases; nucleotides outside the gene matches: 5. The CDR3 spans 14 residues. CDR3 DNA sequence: TGCGCCAGCAGCTCCTTGACAGGGGGCGATGGCTACACCTTC. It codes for CASSSLTGGDGYTF.

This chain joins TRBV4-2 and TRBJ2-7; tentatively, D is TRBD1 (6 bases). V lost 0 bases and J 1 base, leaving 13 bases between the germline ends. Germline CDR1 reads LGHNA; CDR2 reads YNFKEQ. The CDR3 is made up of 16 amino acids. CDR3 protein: CASSQDIERGSYEQYF. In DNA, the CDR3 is TGTGCCAGCAGCCAAGATATTGAGAGGGGGTCCTACGAGCAGTACTTC.

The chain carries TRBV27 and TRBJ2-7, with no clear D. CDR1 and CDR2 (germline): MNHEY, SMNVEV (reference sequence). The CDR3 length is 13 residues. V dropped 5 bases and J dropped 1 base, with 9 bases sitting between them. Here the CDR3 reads CASSPGLSYEQYF. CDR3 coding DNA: TGTGCCAGCAGTCCAGGCCTTTCCTACGAGCAGTACTTC.

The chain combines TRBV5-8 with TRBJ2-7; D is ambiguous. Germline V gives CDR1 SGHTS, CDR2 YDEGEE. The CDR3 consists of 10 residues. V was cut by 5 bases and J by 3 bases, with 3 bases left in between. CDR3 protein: CASSYYEQYF. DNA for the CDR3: TGTGCCAGCAGTTACTACGAGCAGTACTTC.

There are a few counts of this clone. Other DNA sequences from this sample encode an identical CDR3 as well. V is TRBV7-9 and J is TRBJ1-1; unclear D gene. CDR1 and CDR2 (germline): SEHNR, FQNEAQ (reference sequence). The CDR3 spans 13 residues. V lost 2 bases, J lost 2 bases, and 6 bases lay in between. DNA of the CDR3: TGTGCCAGCAGCTTACAGGTAAACACTGAAGCTTTCTTT. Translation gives CASSLQVNTEAFF. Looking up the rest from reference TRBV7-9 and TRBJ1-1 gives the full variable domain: DTGVSQNPRHKITKRGQNVTFRCDPISEHNRLYWYRQTLGQGPEFLTYFQNEAQLEKSRLLSDRFSAERPKGSFSTLEIQRTEQGDSAMYLCASSLQVNTEAFFGQGTRLTVV.

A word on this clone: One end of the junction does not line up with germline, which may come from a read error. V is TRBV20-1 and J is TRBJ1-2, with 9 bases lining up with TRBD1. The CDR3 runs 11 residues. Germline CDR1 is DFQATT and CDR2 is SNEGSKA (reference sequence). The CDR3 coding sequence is TGCAGTGCTAGAGATCGGACGACAGGGGGCTTC. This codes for CSARDRTTGGF.

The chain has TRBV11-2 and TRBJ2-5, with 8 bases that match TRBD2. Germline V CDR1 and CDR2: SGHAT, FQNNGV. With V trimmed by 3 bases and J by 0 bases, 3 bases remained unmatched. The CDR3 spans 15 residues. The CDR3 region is CASSFQRENQETQYF. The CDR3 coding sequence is TGTGCCAGCAGCTTCCAGCGGGAGAACCAAGAGACCCAGTACTTC.

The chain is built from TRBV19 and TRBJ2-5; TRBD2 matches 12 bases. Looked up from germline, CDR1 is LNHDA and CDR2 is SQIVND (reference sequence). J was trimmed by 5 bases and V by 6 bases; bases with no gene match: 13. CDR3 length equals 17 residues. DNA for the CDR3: TGTGCCAGTAGGGATGAATCTAGCGGGAGGGCCGGGGAGACCCAGTACTTC. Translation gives CASRDESSGRAGETQYF. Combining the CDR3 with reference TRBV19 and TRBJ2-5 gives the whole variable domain DGGITQSPKYLFRKEGQNVTLSCEQNLNHDAMYWYRQDPGQGLRLIYYSQIVNDFQKGDIAEGYSVSREKKESFPLTVTSAQKNPTAFYLCASRDESSGRAGETQYFGPGTRLLVL.

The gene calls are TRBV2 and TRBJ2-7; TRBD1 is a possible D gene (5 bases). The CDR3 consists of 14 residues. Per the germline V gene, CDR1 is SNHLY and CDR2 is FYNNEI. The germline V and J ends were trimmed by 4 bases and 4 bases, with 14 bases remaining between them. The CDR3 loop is CASSALNRIYEQYF. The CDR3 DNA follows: TGTGCCAGCAGTGCCTTAAACAGGATTTACGAGCAGTACTTC. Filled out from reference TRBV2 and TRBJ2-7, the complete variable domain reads EPEVTQTPSHQVTQMGQEVILRCVPISNHLYFYWYRQILGQKVEFLVSFYNNEISEKSEIFDDQFSVERPDGSNFTLKIRSTKLEDSAMYFCASSALNRIYEQYFGPGTRLTVT.

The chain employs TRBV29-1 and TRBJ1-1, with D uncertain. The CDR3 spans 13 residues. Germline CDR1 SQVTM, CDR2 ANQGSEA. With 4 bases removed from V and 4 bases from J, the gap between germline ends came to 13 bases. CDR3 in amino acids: CSVVPGGSTEAFF. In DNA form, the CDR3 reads TGCAGCGTTGTACCCGGTGGGAGCACTGAAGCTTTCTTT.

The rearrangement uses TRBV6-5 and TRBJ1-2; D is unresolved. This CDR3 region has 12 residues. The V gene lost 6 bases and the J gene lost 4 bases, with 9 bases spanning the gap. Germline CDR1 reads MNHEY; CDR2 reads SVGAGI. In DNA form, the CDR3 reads TGTGCCAGCAGGCTCAACACCTATGGCTACACCTTC. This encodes CASRLNTYGYTF.

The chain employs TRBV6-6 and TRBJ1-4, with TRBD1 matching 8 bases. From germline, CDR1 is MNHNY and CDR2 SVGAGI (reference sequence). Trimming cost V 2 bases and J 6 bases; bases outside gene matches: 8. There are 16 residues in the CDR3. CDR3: CASSYGRQGQDEKLFF. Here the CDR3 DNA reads TGTGCCAGCAGTTACGGGAGACAGGGACAGGATGAAAAACTGTTTTTT.

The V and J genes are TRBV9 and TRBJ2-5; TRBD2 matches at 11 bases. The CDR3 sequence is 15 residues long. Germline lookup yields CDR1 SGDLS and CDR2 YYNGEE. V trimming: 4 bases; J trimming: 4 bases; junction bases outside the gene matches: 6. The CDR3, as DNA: TGTGCCAGCAGCCCTGACCTAGCGGGGGGAGAGACCCAGTACTTC. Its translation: CASSPDLAGGETQYF.

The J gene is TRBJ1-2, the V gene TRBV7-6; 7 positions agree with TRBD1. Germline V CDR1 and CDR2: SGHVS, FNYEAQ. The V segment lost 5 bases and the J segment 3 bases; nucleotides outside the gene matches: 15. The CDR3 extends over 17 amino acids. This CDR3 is CASSPAGQRLLDYGYTF. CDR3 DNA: TGTGCCAGCAGCCCGGCGGGACAGCGATTGCTGGACTATGGCTACACCTTC.

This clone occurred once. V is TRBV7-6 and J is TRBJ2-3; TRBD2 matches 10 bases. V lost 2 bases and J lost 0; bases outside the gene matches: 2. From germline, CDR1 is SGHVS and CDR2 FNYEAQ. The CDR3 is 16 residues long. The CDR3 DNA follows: TGTGCCAGCAGCTTACGAGCGGGGGGGAGCACAGATACGCAGTATTTT. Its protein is CASSLRAGGSTDTQYF.

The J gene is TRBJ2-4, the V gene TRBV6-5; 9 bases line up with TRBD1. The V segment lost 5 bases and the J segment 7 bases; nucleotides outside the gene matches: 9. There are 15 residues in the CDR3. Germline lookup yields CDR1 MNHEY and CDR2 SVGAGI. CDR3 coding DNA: TGTGCCAGCAGTGCCCGGGACAGGGCTGGGAACATTCAGTACTTC. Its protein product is CASSARDRAGNIQYF.

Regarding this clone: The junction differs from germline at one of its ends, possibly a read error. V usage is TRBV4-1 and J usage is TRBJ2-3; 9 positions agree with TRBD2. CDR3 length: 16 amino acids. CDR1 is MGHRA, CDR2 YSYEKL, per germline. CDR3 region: CASSQGASGAVDTQYF. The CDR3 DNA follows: TGCGCCAGCAGCCAAGGGGCTAGCGGGGCCGTAGATACGCAATATTTT.

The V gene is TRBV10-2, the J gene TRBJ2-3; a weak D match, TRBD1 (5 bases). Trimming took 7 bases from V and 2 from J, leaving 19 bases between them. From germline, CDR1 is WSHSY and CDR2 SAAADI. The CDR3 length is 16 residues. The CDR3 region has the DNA TGCGCCAGCAACCTAGGGGTCTCCTTCTCCACAGATACGCAGTATTTT. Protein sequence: CASNLGVSFSTDTQYF.

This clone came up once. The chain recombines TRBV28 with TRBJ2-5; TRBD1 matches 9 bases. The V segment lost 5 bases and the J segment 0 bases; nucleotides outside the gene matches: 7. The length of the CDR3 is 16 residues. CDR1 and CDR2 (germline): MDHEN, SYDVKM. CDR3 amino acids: CASSPTGTGYQETQYF. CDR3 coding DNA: TGTGCCAGCAGTCCTACCGGGACAGGGTACCAAGAGACCCAGTACTTC.

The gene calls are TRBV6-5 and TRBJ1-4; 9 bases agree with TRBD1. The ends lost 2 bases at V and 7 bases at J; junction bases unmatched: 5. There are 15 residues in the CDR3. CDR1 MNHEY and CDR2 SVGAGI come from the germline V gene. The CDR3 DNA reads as TGTGCCAGCAGTTACGGCGGGACAGGGTCTGAAAAACTGTTTTTT. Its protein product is CASSYGGTGSEKLFF.

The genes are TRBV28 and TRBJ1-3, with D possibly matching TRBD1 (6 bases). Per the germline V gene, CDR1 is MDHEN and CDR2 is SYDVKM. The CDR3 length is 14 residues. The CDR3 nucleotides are TGTGGATCAGGGGAGGGAGTCTCTGGAAACACCATATATTTT. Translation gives CGSGEGVSGNTIYF.

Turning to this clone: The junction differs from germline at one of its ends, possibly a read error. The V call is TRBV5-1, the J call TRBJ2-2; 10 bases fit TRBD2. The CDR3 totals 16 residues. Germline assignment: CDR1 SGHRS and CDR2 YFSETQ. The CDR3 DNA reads TGCGCCAGCAGCTTGTCACTAGCGGGAAACATCGGGGAGCTGTTTTTT. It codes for CASSLSLAGNIGELFF.

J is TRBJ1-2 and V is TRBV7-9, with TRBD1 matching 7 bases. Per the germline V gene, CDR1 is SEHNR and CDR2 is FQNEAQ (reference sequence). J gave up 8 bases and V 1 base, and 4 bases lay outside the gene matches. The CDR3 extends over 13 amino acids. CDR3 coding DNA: TGTGCCAGCAGCTTAGACAGGGGAGGCGGCTACACCTTC. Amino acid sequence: CASSLDRGGGYTF.

The CDR3 DNA is TGTGCCAGCAGTGAGGGCATCACAGATACGCAGTATTTT. This codes for CASSEGITDTQYF. The J gene is TRBJ2-3, the V gene TRBV6-4; D remains unclear. The V end lost 3 bases, the J end lost 2 bases, and 6 bases lay between the germline ends. CDR1 MRHNA and CDR2 SNTAGT come from the germline V gene. This CDR3 is 13 amino acids long.

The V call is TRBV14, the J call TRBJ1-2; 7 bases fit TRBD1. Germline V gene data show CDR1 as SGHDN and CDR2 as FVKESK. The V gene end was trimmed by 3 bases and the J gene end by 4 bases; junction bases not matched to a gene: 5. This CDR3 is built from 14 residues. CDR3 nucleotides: TGTGCCAGCAGCCACCTGACAGGGCTCTATGGCTACACCTTC. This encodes CASSHLTGLYGYTF. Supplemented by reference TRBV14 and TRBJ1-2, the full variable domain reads EAGVTQFPSHSVIEKGQTVTLRCDPISGHDNLYWYRRVMGKEIKFLLHFVKESKQDESGMPNNRFLAERTGGTYSTLKVQPAELEDSGVYFCASSHLTGLYGYTFGSGTRLTVV.

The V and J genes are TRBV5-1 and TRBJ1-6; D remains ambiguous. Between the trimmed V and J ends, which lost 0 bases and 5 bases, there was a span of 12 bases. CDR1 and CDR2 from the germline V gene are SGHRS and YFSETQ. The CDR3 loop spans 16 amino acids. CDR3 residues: CASSLGGWQDNSPLHF. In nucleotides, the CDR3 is TGCGCCAGCAGCTTGGGTGGTTGGCAAGATAATTCACCCCTCCACTTT.

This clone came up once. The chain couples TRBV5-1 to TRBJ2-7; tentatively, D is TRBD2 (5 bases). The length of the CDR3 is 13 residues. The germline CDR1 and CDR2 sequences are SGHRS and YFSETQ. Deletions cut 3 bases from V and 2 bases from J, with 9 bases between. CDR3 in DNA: TGCGCCAGCAGCTACCCCGGGGCCTACGAGCAGTACTTC. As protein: CASSYPGAYEQYF.

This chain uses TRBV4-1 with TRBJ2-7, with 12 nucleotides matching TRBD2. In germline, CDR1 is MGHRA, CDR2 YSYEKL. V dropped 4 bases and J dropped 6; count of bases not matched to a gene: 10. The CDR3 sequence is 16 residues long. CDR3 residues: CASSPTLAGGFSEQYF. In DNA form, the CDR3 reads TGCGCCAGCAGCCCAACTCTAGCGGGAGGGTTTTCCGAGCAGTACTTC.

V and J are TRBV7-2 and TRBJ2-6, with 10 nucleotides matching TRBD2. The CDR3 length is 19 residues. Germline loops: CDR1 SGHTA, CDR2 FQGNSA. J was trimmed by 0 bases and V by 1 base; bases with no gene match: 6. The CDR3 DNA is TGTGCCAGCAGCTTAGAACTAGCGGGGCCCATCTCTGGGGCCAACGTCCTGACTTTC. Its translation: CASSLELAGPISGANVLTF. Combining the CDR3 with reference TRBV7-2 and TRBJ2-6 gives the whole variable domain GAGVSQSPSNKVTEKGKDVELRCDPISGHTALYWYRQSLGQGLEFLIYFQGNSAPDKSGLPSDRFSAERTGGSVSTLTIQRTQQEDSAVYLCASSLELAGPISGANVLTFGAGSRLTVL.